This T cell receptor (beta chain) appears in the sequencing data of a study of post-analysis software for immune sequencing data (dated by TCRdb to between 2015 and 2016). The study in broad terms: The recorded disease courses included relapsing-remitting, secondary progressive and progressive-relapsing multiple sclerosis, and some patients had no subtype annotation. The multiple sclerosis patient repertoires were compared with 11 previously published healthy control repertoires from donors aged about 6 to 26 years. A subset of samples was prepared in parallel using single-end sample barcoding, then pooled and co-amplified after Illumina adapter ligation.

TCR beta repertoires were profiled from peripheral blood of more than ten young patients with multiple sclerosis to demonstrate the VDJtools post-analysis software. Multiple sclerosis patients were children and adolescents aged roughly 6 to 17 years. Points the paper makes about the study in general: Strong co-clustering of samples prepared in the same batch was shown by direct clustering with F measure, prompting a batch-effect correction. Compared with controls, multiple sclerosis patients had significantly lower normalized Chao1 diversity, a finding suggesting substantial peripheral T-cell clonal expansion. The control group was slightly older than the multiple sclerosis patient group.

Receptors were amplified or captured by PCR. Instrument on record: Illumina HiSeq 2500. Unique molecular identifiers were incorporated into TCR beta cDNA libraries to reduce PCR and sequencing biases. Roughly 0.5 million cDNA molecules were obtained per 1 to 10 million input T cells, so each molecule approximated one T cell. The patient libraries were prepared and sequenced using the same protocol as the earlier healthy control dataset. Samples belonging to the same batch were prepared together, multiplexed and sequenced on a shared HiSeq lane. For the original study's pipeline: Raw barcoded reads were processed with MIGEC, discarding single-read molecular identifier groups before consensus assembly and CDR3 extraction. VDJtools was used for post-analysis of the clonotype tables, and diversity was normalized by down-sampling every dataset to the size of the smallest sample. Repertoire overlap clustering matched CDR3 amino acid but not nucleotide sequences to correct batch-related cross-sample contamination. The public sequencing data were trimmed at Q25 with fastp and processed into clonotypes with MiXCR by TCRdb, which kept only in-frame beta chains. When rows share a CDR3 protein, they turn into one entry using the most common DNA and genes. These V and J calls derive from TCRdb rather than the authors' analysis. This sample lists 380,000 or so distinct CDR3 sequences; 30% to 45% were detected once. Of the sample, under 15% falls within the top ten clones.

In its sample, this clonotype was seen many times. It has no known antigen specificity. Base qualities are not at hand, and no much larger clone is one base apart. Material: blood. This receptor was identified in a girl aged 10 to 17 with multiple sclerosis.

Read as DNA, the sequence is TGTGCCAGCAGCTTGGGGGGTGGGAATGAGCAGTTCTTC. The resulting protein is CASSLGGGNEQFF. The V and J segments used are TRBV7-2 and TRBJ2-1; the best D guess is TRBD2, with 6 bases matching. The germline V gene encodes CDR1 SGHTA and CDR2 FQGNSA. The CDR3 goes from the cysteine to the phenylalanine over 13 residues. The read is trimmed to its CDR3 DNA, 39 bases read in frame from base 1. The junction shows trimming of 3 bases on V and 7 bases on J, plus 10 bases between the germline ends.